The text below deals with one TCR beta chain. This receptor's antigen is unknown. The record has no base qualities; no much larger clone is one base away. The data were taken from a study of shared clonotypes between healthy human individuals (dated by TCRdb to the early 2020s). Study-wide context: The cohort included a few men and a couple of women between 18 and 49 years of age. To increase sequencing depth and limit assay-specific biases, different laboratories used diverse techniques to prepare libraries and sequence TCR repertoires. Leukapheresis yielded between about 0.85 and 10 billion PBMCs per donor. To estimate repertoire size and how much clonotypes are shared between individuals, the study performed deep sequencing of blood TCR repertoires from five healthy adults. Per donor, three plates each were used for CD4 naive and CD4 memory, two for CD8 naive, and one for CD8 memory. What the authors observed across the whole study: Pairwise subsampling indicated that sequencing depth was expected to affect the degree of clonotype sharing among donors. The genetic and exposure-history diversity represented was limited by the small number of donors. Larger estimated clonotype richness was generally found for naive subsets than for memory subsets. Sampling was limited to blood, and TCR repertoires in tissue likely differ from TCR repertoires in blood. Even with the large sequencing depth, rarefaction of the sorted-subset datasets indicated that sequencing was incomplete. Compared with non-shared clonotypes, clonotypes shared by all four sorted-subset donors had higher generation probabilities. Roughly 5.2% of naive CD4, 3.5% of naive CD8, roughly 2.5% of memory CD4, and approximately 0.39% of memory CD8 clonotypes were shared across a few donors.

There are 15 amino acids in the CDR3, from cysteine to phenylalanine inclusive. Only the CDR3 portion is preserved as DNA: 45 bases, with reading frame beginning at the first base. Via the germline V gene (reference sequence), CDR1 is SEHNR and CDR2 FQNEAQ. V is clipped by 1 base and J by 2 bases, and the sequence between their germline boundaries is 11 bases long. Healthy HIV-negative adults with no recently reported acute infections or vaccinations were included as donors. Every donor was a Caucasian adult living in Nashville, Tennessee, USA. CD4+ T cells were enriched by magnetic negative selection; naive cells were then positively selected on CD45RA, and the negative fraction formed the memory subset. Blood was collected by leukapheresis, and PBMCs were isolated by Ficoll-Histopaque density gradient centrifugation and then cryopreserved in liquid nitrogen vapor phase. Purity and quantity of every magnetically sorted T cell population were checked by analytical flow cytometry. Genomic DNA was isolated from every sorted fraction and measured by UV absorbance on a Nanodrop 2000c.

Using the deep immunoSEQ assay, TCR CDR3 regions were amplified from genomic DNA by multiplex PCR. Genomic DNA extracted from each cell subset was distributed evenly over all wells of several immunoSEQ 96-well plates, and each plate served as one replicate. For sorted subsets, each replicate PCR was loaded with 200 ng genomic DNA, equivalent to approximately 33,000 T cell genomes. Purified libraries were quantified with a Qubit 3.0 fluorometer, sized on a Bioanalyzer 2100, and re-quantified with the KAPA Library Quantification kit. Each immunoSEQ 96-well plate was sequenced on its own single-read 150-cycle Illumina NextSeq 550 flow cell. From the authors' description of their analysis: Because the immunoSEQ output included only junctional sequences and no quality scores, the filtering could not be the same as the filtering used for full-length reads. To assign V/J genes and CDR3, sequences were annotated against IMGT germline references using PyIR, a Python wrapper for IgBLAST v1.9. Reads with weak V/J assignments (E-value above 1e-6), missing CDR3, stop codons, out-of-frame junctions, or ambiguous translated residues were removed. V3J clonotypes were defined by identical inferred V gene, J gene, and CDR3 amino acid sequence. Percentage overlap between repertoires was computed as shared unique clonotypes divided by the size of the smaller repertoire. Richness of each repertoire was evaluated using RTK rarefaction, the Chao1 estimator, and Recon v2.1 estimates of unobserved clonotypes. Generation probabilities for all TCRbeta clonotypes obtained by the gDNA method from a handful of donors were computed using OLGA. TCRdb retrieved this table from immuneACCESS and kept in-frame rearrangements only. Not all clones are present; in checked studies, unresolved V genes account for under half, and no reason is known for the remainder. The DNA was the basis for D and trimming; V, J and clone size are from that table. This sample has 2 million to 3 million clones in its table, and around nine tenths of those were observed once. Over 0.12% of the sample is held by the ten biggest clonotypes.

The chain employs TRBV7-9 and TRBJ2-5; the D gene cannot be resolved reliably. The sample comprised naive CD4+ T cells sorted from blood. The cell subset or site label, read with the paper, signifies: CD45RA+ positively selected. The TCR comes from a man between 18 and 29 years old in good health. The base sequence is TGTGCCAGCAGCTTAGGAAGAACCCATCAAGAGACCCAGTACTTC. Its product reads: CASSLGRTHQETQYF.